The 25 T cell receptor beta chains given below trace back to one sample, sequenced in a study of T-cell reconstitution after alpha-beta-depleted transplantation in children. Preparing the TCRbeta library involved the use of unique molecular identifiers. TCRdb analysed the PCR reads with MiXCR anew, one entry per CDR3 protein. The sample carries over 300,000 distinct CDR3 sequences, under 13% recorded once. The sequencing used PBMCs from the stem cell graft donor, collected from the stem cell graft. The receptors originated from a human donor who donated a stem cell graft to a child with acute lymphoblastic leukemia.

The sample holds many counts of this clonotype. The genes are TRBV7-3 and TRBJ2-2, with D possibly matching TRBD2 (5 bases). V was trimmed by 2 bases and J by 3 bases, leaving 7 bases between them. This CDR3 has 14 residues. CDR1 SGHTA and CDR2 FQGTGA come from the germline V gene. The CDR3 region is CASSLLGDTGELFF. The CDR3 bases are TGTGCCAGCAGCTTACTCGGGGACACCGGGGAGCTGTTTTTT.

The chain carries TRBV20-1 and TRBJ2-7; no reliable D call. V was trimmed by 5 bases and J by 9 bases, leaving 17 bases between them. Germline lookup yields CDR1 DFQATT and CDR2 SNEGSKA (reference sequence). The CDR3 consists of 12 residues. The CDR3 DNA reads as TGCAGTGCTCTCACGCCCGGAGCGAGGCAGTACTTC. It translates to CSALTPGARQYF.

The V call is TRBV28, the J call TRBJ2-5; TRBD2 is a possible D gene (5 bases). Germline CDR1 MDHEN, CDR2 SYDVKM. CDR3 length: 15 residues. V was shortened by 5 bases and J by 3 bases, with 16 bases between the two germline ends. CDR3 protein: CASSTRTGIKETQYF. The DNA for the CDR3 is TGTGCCAGCAGTACCCGGACTGGAATTAAAGAGACCCAGTACTTC. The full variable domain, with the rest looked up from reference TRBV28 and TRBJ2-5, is DVKVTQSSRYLVKRTGEKVFLECVQDMDHENMFWYRQDPGLGLRLIYFSYDVKMKEKGDIPEGYSVSREKKERFSLILESASTNQTSMYLCASSTRTGIKETQYFGPGTRLLVL.

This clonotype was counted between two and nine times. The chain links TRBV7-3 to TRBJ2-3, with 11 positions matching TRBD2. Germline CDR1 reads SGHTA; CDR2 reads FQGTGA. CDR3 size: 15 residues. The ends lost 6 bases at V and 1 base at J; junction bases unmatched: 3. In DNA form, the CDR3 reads TGTGCCAGCAGTGCACTAGCGGGAGGCACAGATACGCAGTATTTT. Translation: CASSALAGGTDTQYF.

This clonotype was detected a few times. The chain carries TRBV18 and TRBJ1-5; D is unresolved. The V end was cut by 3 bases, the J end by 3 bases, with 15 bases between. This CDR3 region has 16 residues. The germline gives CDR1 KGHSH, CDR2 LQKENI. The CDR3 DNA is TGTGCCAGCTCACCCTCAGTGGCCAGTAACAATCAGCCCCAGCATTTT. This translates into CASSPSVASNNQPQHF.

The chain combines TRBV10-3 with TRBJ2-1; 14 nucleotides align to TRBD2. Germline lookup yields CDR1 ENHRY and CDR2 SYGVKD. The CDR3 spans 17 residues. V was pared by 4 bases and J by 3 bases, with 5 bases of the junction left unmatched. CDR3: CAISGATSGRGYNEQFF. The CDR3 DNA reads TGTGCCATCAGTGGGGCGACTAGCGGGAGGGGCTACAATGAGCAGTTCTTC.

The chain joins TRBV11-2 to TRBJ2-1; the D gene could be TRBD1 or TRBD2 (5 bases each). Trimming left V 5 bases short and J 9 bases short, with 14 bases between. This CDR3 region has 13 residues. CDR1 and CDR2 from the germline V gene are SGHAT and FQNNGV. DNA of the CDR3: TGTGCCAGCAGCCGGGACCTCGAGTTTGAGCAGTTCTTC. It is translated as CASSRDLEFEQFF.

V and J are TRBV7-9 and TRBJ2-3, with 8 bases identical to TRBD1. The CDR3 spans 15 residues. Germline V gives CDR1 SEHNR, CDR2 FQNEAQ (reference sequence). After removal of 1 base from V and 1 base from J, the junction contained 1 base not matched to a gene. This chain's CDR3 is CASSLEDRGTDTQYF. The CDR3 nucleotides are TGTGCCAGCAGCTTAGAGGACAGGGGCACAGATACGCAGTATTTT.

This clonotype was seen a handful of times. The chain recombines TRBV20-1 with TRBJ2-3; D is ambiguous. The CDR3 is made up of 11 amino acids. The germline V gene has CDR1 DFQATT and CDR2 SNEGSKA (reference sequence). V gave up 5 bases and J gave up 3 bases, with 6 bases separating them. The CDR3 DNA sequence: TGCAGTGCTGGGTATACAGATACGCAGTATTTT. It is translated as CSAGYTDTQYF.

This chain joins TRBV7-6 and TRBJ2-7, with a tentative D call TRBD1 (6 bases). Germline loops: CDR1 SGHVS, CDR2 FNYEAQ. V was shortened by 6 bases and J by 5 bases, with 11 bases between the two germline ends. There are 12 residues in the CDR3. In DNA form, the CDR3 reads TGTGCCAGCAGTACCGGACAGAACGAGCAGTACTTC. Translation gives CASSTGQNEQYF. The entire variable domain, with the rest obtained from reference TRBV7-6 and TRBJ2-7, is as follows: GAGVSQSPRYKVTKRGQDVALRCDPISGHVSLYWYRQALGQGPEFLTYFNYEAQQDKSGLPNDRFSAERPEGSISTLTIQRTEQRDSAMYRCASSTGQNEQYFGPGTRLTVT.

CDR3 protein: CASSLEGQFYNEQFF. For the CDR3, the DNA is TGCGCCAGCAGTCTGGAGGGACAGTTCTACAATGAGCAGTTCTTC. V gene TRBV5-1 combines with J gene TRBJ2-1, with D possibly being TRBD1 (7 bases). The germline V gene encodes CDR1 SGHRS and CDR2 YFSETQ. V lost 5 bases and J 3 bases, leaving 15 bases between the germline ends. The CDR3 consists of 15 residues.

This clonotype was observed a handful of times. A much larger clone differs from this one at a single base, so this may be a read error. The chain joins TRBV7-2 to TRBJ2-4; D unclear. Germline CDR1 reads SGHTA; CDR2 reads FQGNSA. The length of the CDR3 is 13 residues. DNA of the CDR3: TGTGCCAGCACTTCCAAGATCGAAAACAGTCAGTACTTC. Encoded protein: CASTSKIENSQYF.

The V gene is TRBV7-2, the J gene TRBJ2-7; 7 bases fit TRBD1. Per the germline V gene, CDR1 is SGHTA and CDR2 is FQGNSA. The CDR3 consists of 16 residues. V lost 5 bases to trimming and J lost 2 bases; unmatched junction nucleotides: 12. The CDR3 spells CASSAAGGRTTYEQYF. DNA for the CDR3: TGTGCCAGCAGCGCCGCAGGGGGTCGTACAACCTACGAGCAGTACTTC.

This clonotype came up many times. The CDR3 sequence: CASSSSGAYEQYF. CDR3 nucleotide sequence: TGCGCCAGCAGCTCGAGTGGGGCCTACGAGCAGTACTTC. The genes are TRBV5-1 and TRBJ2-7; D is undetermined. Between the trimmed V and J ends, which lost 3 bases and 2 bases, there was a span of 9 bases. The germline gives CDR1 SGHRS, CDR2 YFSETQ. CDR3 length: 13 amino acids.

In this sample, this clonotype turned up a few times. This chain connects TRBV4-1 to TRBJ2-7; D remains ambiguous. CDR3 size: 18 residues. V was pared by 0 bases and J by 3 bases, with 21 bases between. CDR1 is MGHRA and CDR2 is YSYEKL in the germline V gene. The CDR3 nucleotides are TGCGCCAGCAGCCAAGAGCCCCCCTCCGCGGCCCCAGTCTACGAGCAGTACTTC. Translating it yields CASSQEPPSAAPVYEQYF.

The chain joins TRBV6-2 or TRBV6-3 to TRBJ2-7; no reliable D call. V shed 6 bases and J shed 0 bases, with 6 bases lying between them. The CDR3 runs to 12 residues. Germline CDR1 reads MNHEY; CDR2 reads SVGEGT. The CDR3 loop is CASSRLSYEQYF. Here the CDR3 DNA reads TGTGCCAGCAGCCGCCTCTCCTACGAGCAGTACTTC.

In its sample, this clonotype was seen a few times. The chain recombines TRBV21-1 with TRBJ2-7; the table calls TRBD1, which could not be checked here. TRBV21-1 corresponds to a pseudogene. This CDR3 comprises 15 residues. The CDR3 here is CASSRTGISSYEQYF. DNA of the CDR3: TGTGCCAGCAGCAGAACCGGGATTAGCTCCTACGAGCAGTACTTC.

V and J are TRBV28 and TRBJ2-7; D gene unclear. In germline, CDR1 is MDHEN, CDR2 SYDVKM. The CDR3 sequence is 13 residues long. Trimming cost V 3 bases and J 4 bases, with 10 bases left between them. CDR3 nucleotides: TGTGCCAGCAGTTTCCCTATGGTGTACGAGCAGTACTTC. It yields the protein CASSFPMVYEQYF.

CDR3 protein: CASSQVQGGIAKTQYF. The CDR3 DNA reads as TGTGCCAGCAGCCAAGTGCAGGGGGGGATCGCGAAGACCCAGTACTTC. The V call is TRBV11-2, the J call TRBJ2-5, with D possibly being TRBD1 or TRBD2 (7 bases each). V was trimmed by 5 bases and J by 6 bases, leaving 22 bases between them. There are 16 residues in the CDR3. CDR1 and CDR2 (germline): SGHAT, FQNNGV.

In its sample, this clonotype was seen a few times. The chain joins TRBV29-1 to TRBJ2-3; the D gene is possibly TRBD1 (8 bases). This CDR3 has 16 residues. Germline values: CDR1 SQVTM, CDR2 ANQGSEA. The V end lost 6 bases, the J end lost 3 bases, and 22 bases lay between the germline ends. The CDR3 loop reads CSVTPLDREGTDTQYF. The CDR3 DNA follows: TGCAGCGTCACCCCACTGGACAGGGAGGGGACAGATACGCAGTATTTT.

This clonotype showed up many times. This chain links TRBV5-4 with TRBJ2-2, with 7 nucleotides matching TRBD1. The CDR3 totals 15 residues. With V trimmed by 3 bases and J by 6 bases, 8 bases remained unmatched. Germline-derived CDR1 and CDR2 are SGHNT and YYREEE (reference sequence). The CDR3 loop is CASSSQGEGAGELFF. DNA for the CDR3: TGTGCCAGCAGCTCCCAGGGGGAAGGGGCCGGGGAGCTGTTTTTT.

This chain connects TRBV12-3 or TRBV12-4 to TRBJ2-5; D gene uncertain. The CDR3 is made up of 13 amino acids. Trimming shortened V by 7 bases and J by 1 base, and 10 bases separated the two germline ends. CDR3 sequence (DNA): TGTGCCAGCAAGAGTAGGGTCCAAGAGACCCAGTACTTC. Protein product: CASKSRVQETQYF.

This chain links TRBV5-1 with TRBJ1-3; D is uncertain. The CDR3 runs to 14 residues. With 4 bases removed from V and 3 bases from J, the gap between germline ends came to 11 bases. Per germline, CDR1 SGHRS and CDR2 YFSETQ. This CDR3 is CASSDTASGNTIYF. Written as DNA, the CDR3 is TGCGCCAGCAGCGATACAGCGAGTGGAAACACCATATATTTT.

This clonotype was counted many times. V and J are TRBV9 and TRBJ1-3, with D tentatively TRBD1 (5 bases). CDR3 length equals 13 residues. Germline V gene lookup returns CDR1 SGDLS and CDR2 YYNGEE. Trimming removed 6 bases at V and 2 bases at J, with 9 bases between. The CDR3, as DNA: TGTGCCAGCACCCAGGGTACTGGAAACACCATATATTTT. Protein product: CASTQGTGNTIYF.

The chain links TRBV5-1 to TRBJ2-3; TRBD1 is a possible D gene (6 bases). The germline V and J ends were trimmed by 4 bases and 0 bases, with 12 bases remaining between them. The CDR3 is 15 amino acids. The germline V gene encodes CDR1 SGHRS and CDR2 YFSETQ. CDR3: CASSRGGLSTDTQYF. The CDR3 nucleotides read TGCGCCAGCAGCAGAGGGGGTTTGAGCACAGATACGCAGTATTTT.